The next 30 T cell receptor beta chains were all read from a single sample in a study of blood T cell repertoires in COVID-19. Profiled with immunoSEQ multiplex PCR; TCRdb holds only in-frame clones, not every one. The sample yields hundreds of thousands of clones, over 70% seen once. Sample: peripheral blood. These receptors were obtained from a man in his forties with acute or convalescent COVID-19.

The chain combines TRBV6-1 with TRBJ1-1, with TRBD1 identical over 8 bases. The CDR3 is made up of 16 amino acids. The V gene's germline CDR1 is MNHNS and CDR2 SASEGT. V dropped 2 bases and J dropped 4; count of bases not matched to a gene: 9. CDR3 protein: CASSERAGGSSTEAFF. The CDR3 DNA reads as TGTGCCAGCAGTGAAAGGGCAGGGGGCTCGAGCACTGAAGCTTTCTTT.

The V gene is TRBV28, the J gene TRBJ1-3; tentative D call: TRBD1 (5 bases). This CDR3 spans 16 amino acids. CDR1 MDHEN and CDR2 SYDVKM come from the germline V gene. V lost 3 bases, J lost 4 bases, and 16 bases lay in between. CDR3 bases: TGTGCCAGCAGTTTCTCAGGGTCAGGCAAGGGAAACACCATATATTTT. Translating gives CASSFSGSGKGNTIYF.

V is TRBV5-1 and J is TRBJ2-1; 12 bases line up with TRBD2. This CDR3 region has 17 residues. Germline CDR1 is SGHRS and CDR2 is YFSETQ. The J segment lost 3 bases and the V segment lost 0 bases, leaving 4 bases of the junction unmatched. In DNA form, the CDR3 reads TGCGCCAGCAGCTTGGCGCTAGCGGGAGGGATCTACAATGAGCAGTTCTTC. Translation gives CASSLALAGGIYNEQFF.

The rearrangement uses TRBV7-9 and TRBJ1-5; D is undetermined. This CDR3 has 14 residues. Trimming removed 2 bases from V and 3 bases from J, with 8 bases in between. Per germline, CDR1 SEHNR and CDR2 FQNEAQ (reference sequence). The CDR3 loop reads CASSLSESNQPQHF. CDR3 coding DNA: TGTGCCAGCAGCTTAAGCGAATCCAATCAGCCCCAGCATTTT.

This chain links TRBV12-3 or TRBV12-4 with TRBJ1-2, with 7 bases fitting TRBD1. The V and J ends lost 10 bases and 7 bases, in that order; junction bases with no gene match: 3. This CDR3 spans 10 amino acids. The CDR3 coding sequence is TGTGCCATCTCAGGGGGTGGCTACACCTTC. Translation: CAISGGGYTF.

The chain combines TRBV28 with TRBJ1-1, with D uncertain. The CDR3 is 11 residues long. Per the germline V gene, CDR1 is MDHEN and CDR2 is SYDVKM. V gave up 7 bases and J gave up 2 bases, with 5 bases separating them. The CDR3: CASILNTEAFF. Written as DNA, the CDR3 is TGTGCCAGCATCTTAAACACTGAAGCTTTCTTT.

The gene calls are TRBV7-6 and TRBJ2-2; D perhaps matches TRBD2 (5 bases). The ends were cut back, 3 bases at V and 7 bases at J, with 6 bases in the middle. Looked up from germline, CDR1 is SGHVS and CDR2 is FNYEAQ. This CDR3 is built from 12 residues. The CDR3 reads CASSLGSGELFF. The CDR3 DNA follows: TGTGCCAGCAGCTTGGGGAGCGGGGAGCTGTTTTTT.

The CDR3 sequence: CASSLVGLESDEQFF. CDR3 in DNA: TGTGCCAGCAGCTTGGTGGGACTGGAGTCCGATGAGCAGTTCTTC. This chain joins TRBV5-6 and TRBJ2-1; D might be TRBD2 (6 bases). Germline V gene sequence: CDR1 SGHDT, CDR2 YYEEEE. The CDR3 has 15 residues. The V gene lost 0 bases and the J gene lost 8 bases, with 15 bases spanning the gap.

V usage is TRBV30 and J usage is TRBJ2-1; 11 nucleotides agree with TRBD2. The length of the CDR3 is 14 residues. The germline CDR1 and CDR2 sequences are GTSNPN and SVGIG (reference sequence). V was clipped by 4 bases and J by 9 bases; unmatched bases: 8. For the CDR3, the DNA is TGTGCCTGGACCCAACTAGCGGGAGCTTTTGAGCAGTTCTTC. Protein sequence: CAWTQLAGAFEQFF.

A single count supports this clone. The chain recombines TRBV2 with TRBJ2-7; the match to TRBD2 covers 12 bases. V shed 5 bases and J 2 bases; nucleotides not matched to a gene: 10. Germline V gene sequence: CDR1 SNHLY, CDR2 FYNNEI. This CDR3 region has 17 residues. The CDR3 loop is CASSLPRTSGITYEQYF. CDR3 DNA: TGTGCCAGCAGTTTACCCCGGACTAGCGGGATTACCTACGAGCAGTACTTC.

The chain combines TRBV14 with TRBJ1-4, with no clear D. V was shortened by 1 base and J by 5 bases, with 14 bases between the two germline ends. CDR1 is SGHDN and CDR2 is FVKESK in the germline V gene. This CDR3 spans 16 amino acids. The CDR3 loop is CASSQGRTFSNEKLFF. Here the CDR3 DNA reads TGTGCCAGCAGCCAAGGCCGAACATTCTCAAATGAAAAACTGTTTTTT.

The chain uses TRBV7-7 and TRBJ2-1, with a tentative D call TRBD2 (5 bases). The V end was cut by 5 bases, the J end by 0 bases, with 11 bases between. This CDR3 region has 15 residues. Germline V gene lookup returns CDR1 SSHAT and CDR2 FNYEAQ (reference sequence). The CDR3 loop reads CASSLDFSSYNEQFF. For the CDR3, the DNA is TGTGCCAGCAGCCTGGACTTTAGCTCCTACAATGAGCAGTTCTTC.

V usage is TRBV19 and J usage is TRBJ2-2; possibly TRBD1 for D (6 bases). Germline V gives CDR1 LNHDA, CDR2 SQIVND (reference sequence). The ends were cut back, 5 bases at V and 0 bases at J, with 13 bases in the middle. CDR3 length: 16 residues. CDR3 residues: CASSYSGTTNTGELFF. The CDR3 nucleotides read TGTGCCAGTAGTTACTCCGGGACAACGAACACCGGGGAGCTGTTTTTT.

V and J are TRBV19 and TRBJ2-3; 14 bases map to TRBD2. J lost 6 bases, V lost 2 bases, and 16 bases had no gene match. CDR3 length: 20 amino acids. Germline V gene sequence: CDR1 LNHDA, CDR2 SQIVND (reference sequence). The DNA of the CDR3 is TGTGCCAGTAGTATACGGCTCACCGGGACTAGCGGGAGAAGGGACGATACGCAGTATTTT. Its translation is CASSIRLTGTSGRRDDTQYF.

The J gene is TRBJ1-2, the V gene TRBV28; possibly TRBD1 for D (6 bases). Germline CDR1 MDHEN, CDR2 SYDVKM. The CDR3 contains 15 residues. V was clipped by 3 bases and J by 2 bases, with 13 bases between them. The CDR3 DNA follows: TGTGCCAGCAGTTTTTTGGGGGCTCGGAACTATGGCTACACCTTC. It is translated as CASSFLGARNYGYTF.

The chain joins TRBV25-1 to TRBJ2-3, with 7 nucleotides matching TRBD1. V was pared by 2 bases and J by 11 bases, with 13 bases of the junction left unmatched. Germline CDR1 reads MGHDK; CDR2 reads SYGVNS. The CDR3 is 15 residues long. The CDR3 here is CASSETGAIMIQQYF. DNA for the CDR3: TGTGCCAGCAGTGAAACAGGGGCCATAATGATTCAGCAGTATTTT.

CDR3 sequence reads: CASSSIRRGNYEQYF. The CDR3 bases are TGTGCCAGTAGTAGCATCCGCAGGGGGAATTACGAGCAGTACTTC. The chain carries TRBV19 and TRBJ2-7; 7 bases match TRBD1. The trim removed 4 bases at V and 4 bases at J, leaving 10 bases unmatched. This CDR3 contains 15 residues. Per the germline V gene, CDR1 is LNHDA and CDR2 is SQIVND (reference sequence).

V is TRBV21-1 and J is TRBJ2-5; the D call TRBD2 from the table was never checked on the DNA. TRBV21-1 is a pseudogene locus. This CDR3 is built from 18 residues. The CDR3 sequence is CASSKAPTGLANQETQYF. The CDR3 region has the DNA TGTGCCAGCAGCAAAGCGCCGACGGGACTAGCGAACCAAGAGACCCAGTACTTC.

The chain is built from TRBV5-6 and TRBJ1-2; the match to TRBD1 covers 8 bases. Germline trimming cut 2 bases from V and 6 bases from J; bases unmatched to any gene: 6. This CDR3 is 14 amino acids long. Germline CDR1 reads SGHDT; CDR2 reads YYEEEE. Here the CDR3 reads CASSLGTGGHGYTF. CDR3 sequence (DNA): TGTGCCAGCAGCTTAGGGACAGGCGGACATGGCTACACCTTC.

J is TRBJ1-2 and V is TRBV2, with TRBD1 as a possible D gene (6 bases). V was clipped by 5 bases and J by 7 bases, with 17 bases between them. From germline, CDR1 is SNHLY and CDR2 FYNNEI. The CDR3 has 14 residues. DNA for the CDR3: TGTGCCAGCAGTCAATTCCGGGACACTTCTGGCTACACCTTC. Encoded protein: CASSQFRDTSGYTF.

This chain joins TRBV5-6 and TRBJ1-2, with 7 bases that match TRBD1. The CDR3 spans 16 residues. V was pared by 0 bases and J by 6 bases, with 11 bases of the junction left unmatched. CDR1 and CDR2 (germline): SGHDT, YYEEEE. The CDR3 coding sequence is TGTGCCAGCAGCTTGGCCAGGGGACAGCTTCTAAATGGCTACACCTTC. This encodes CASSLARGQLLNGYTF.

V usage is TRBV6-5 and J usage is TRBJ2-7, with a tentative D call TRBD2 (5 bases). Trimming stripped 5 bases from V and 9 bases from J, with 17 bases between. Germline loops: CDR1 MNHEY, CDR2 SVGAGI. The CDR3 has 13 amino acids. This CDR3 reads CASSPTDLARQYF. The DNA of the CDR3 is TGTGCCAGCAGTCCGACCGACCTAGCAAGGCAGTACTTC.

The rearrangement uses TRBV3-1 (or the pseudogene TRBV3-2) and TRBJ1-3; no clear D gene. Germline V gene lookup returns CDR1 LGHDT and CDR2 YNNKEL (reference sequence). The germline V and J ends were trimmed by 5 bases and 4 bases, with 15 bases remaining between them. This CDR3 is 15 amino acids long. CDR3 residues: CASSVTALSGNTIYF. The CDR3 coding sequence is TGTGCCAGCAGCGTTACCGCGCTGTCCGGAAACACCATATATTTT.

CDR3: CATSRGLIQPQHF. CDR3 sequence (DNA): TGTGCCACCAGCAGGGGCCTGATCCAGCCCCAGCATTTT. The V and J genes are TRBV15 and TRBJ1-5; unclear D gene. Germline V lookup: CDR1 LNHNV, CDR2 YYDKDF (reference sequence). Trimming left V 3 bases short and J 7 bases short, with 10 bases between. CDR3 length: 13 residues.

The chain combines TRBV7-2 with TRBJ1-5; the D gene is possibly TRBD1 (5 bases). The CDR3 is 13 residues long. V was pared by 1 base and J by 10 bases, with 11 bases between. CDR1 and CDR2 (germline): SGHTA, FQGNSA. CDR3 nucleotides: TGTGCCAGCAGCTTAGAAGGACAAAACCCCCAGCATTTT. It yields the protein CASSLEGQNPQHF.

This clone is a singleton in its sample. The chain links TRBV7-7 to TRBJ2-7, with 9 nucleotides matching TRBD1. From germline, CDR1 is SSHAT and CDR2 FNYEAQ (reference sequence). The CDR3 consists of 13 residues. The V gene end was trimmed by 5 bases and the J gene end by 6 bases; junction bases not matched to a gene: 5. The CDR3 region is CASSHGTGSEQYF. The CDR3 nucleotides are TGTGCCAGCAGCCACGGGACAGGGAGCGAGCAGTACTTC. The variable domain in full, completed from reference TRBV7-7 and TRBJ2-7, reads GAGVSQSPRYKVTKRGQDVTLRCDPISSHATLYWYQQALGQGPEFLTYFNYEAQPDKSGLPSDRFSAERPEGSISTLTIQRTEQRDSAMYRCASSHGTGSEQYFGPGTRLTVT.

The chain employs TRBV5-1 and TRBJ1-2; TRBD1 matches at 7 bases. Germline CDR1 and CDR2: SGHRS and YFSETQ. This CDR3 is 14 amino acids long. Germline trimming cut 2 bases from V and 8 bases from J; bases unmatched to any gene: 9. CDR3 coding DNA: TGCGCCAGCAGCTTAACAGGGGAAAGGGACGGCTACACCTTC. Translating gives CASSLTGERDGYTF.

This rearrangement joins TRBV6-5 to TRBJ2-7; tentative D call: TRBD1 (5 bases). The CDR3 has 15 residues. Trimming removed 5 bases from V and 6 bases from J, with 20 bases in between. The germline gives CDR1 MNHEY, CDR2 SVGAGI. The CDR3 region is CASSPRQGLYVEQYF. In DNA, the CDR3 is TGTGCCAGCAGTCCCCGGCAGGGCCTCTACGTCGAGCAGTACTTC.

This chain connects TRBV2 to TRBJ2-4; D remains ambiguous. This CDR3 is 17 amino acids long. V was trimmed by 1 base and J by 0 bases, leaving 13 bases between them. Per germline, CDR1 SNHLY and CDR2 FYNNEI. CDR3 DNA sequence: TGTGCCAGCAGTGAAGTACACGATACCCTAGCCAAAAACATTCAGTACTTC. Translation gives CASSEVHDTLAKNIQYF.

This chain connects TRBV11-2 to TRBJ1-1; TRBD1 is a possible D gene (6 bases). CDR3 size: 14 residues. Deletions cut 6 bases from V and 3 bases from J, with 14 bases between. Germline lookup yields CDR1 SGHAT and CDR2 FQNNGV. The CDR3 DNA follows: TGTGCCAGCAGTATGGCATCAGGGGACACTGAAGCTTTCTTT. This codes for CASSMASGDTEAFF.